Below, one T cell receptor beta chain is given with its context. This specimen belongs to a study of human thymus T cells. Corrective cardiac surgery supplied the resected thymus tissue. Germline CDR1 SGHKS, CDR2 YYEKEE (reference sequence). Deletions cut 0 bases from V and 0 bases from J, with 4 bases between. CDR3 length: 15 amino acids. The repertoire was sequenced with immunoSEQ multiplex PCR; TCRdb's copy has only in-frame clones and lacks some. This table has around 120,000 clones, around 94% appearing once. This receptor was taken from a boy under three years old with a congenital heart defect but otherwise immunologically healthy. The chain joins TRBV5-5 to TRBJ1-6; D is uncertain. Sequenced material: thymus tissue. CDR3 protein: CASSLASSYNSPLHF. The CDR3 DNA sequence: TGTGCCAGCAGCTTGGCCAGCTCCTATAATTCACCCCTCCACTTT.